These T cell receptor beta chains were read from a single sample in a study of regulatory dendritic cells for organ transplantation. No antigen is known for these receptors. Generated by immunoSEQ multiplex PCR, the TCRdb table keeps only in-frame clones and is missing some. The sample gives about 10,000 clones, roughly 65% of which show up once; around 0.58% is in the top ten. The sequenced sample consisted of naive CD4+ T cells from blood cultured with dendritic cells. The receptors originated from a human donor in good health. CDR3s include the opening cysteine and the closing phenylalanine or tryptophan. D genes are given only for firm matches. The size field is filled for only some rows; it gives once, few, many or a size class.

cdr3_nt cdr3_aa j_call d_call clone_size v_call
TGTGCCAGCTCACCCGGACAGGGGGGTCGTTTCGATCAGCCCCAGCATTTT CASSPGQGGRFDQPQHF TRBJ1-5 TRBD1 - TRBV18
TGTGCCAGCAGCTTGTATGAGACAGTGGCCTCTGGGGCCAACGTCCTGACTTTC CASSLYETVASGANVLTF TRBJ2-6 - few TRBV5-6
TGCGCCAGCAGCACTGGGACAAAGATGGGGACTGAAGCTTTCTTT CASSTGTKMGTEAFF TRBJ1-1 - - TRBV5-1
TGTGCCAGCTCACCCGACAGACTGAACACTGAAGCTTTCTTT CASSPDRLNTEAFF TRBJ1-1 - - TRBV18
TGTGCCAGTAGCCCGGGACAGGGCGGGTGGGATAGCAATCAGCCCCAGCATTTT CASSPGQGGWDSNQPQHF TRBJ1-5 TRBD1 - TRBV19
TGCGCCAGCAGCTTCGGGACAGGATCCTACAATGAGCAGTTCTTC CASSFGTGSYNEQFF TRBJ2-1 TRBD1 - TRBV5-1
TGTGCCAGCAGCTTGGAACAGTTCAGCTCCTACGAGCAGTACTTC CASSLEQFSSYEQYF TRBJ2-7 - once TRBV5-4
TGCAGCGCCCGGACAGGGGAGACCACTGAAGCTTTCTTT CSARTGETTEAFF TRBJ1-1 TRBD1 once TRBV29-1
TGCGCCAGCAGCTTGCCTAGCGGGGGGGCCGGCGAGCAGTACTTC CASSLPSGGAGEQYF TRBJ2-7 TRBD2 - TRBV5-1
TGTGCCAGCAGCTTCCAGTCCCCCGGGACAGCTTCCTACGAGCAGTACTTC CASSFQSPGTASYEQYF TRBJ2-7 TRBD1 - TRBV7-2
TGTGCCAGCATCGAGGAAGCTTCGACAGGGGGCGGCTACACCTTC CASIEEASTGGGYTF TRBJ1-2 TRBD1 - TRBV2
TGTGCCAGCAGCACTGGGGGGAATCAGCCCCAGCATTTT CASSTGGNQPQHF TRBJ1-5 - few TRBV7-9
TGTGCCAGCAGCTCTACAGGGGCGGGAGGCATTCAGTACTTC CASSSTGAGGIQYF TRBJ2-4 - - TRBV5-8
TGTGCCACCCGGGGGGCTGAGGGGTCCTACGAGCAGTACTTC CATRGAEGSYEQYF TRBJ2-7 - few TRBV6-6
TGTGCCAGCAGAAGAGGGACTGTCAAAGAGACCCAGTACTTC CASRRGTVKETQYF TRBJ2-5 - - TRBV6-6
TGTGCCAGCAGACGGACAGGGACCTCCTACGAGCAGTACTTC CASRRTGTSYEQYF TRBJ2-7 TRBD1 - TRBV6-1
TGCGCCAGCAGCCAAGATCTTCTCAGGAGGAATGAAAAACTGTTTTTT CASSQDLLRRNEKLFF TRBJ1-4 - - TRBV4-3
TGTGCCAGCAGCTTGGGCGGACACTACGAGCAGTACTTC CASSLGGHYEQYF TRBJ2-7 - few TRBV7-2
TGCGCCAGCAGCTTGAACACAGGCAACTATGGCTACACCTTC CASSLNTGNYGYTF TRBJ1-2 - few TRBV5-1
TGTGCCAGCAGAACTAGCGGGGGGGCCCAGGAGACCCAGTACTTC CASRTSGGAQETQYF TRBJ2-5 TRBD2 - TRBV6-5
TGCGCCAGCAGCTCAGGGACAGGGTTTTTCGCCGGGGAGCTGTTTTTT CASSSGTGFFAGELFF TRBJ2-2 TRBD1 - TRBV5-1
TGTGCCAGTAGTACCTGGGACAGGGGTGCCCTAAAGGACTATGGCTACACCTTC CASSTWDRGALKDYGYTF TRBJ1-2 TRBD1 few TRBV19
TGTGCCAGTAGTTCGGACAGGGGGTATACTGAAGCTTTCTTT CASSSDRGYTEAFF TRBJ1-1 TRBD1 once TRBV19
TGTGCCAGCAGCGTACCCGGGACAGGGGGGAACACAGATACGCAGTATTTT CASSVPGTGGNTDTQYF TRBJ2-3 TRBD1 - TRBV5-4
TGTGCCAGCAGAGGGGTGGCGGGACTATCCTACGAGCAGTACTTC CASRGVAGLSYEQYF TRBJ2-7 TRBD2 - TRBV6-1
TGTGCCAGCAGCCAAGTTTCCGTTCTCGCCGGGGAGCTGTTTTTT CASSQVSVLAGELFF TRBJ2-2 - - TRBV4-2
TGTGCCAGCAGCTCCTCCGGCAGAGGGGGCGTCTATGGCTACACCTTC CASSSSGRGGVYGYTF TRBJ1-2 TRBD1 few TRBV7-8
TGTGCCACCTTCTTAAACACTGAAGCTTTCTTT CATFLNTEAFF TRBJ1-1 - - TRBV6-5
TGCGCCAGCAGCTTGGACGGACTAGTCGACTACGAGCAGTACTTC CASSLDGLVDYEQYF TRBJ2-7 TRBD2 - TRBV5-1
TGCGCCAGCAGCGTCTTCCCTAGCGGGGGGGCAACAGATACGCAGTATTTT CASSVFPSGGATDTQYF TRBJ2-3 TRBD2 - TRBV5-1
TGTGCCAGCAGCGATGGACAGGGGTCCCGTGAAGCTTTCTTT CASSDGQGSREAFF TRBJ1-1 TRBD1 few TRBV7-3
TGCGCCAGCAGCCCGTCGGGACTCCTTAAACAAGAGACCCAGTACTTC CASSPSGLLKQETQYF TRBJ2-5 - few TRBV5-1
TGCGCCAGCAGCCGATCGACTAGCGGGGGGGACAATGAGCAGTTCTTC CASSRSTSGGDNEQFF TRBJ2-1 TRBD2 - TRBV4-3
TGTGCCAGTAGGAGGGACAGGGAGTCGTACGAGCAGTACTTC CASRRDRESYEQYF TRBJ2-7 TRBD1 - TRBV19
TGCAGCGTTTCGCCGACAGGGAAAAACTACGAGCAGTACTTC CSVSPTGKNYEQYF TRBJ2-7 TRBD1 - TRBV29-1